This T cell receptor beta chain was observed in a study of T cell responses to AZD1222 COVID-19 vaccine. Turning to this clone: Its antigen is as yet unknown.

The CDR3 covers 15 residues. The germline V gene has CDR1 MNHEY and CDR2 SVGAGI. V was shortened by 0 bases and J by 0 bases, with 6 bases between the two germline ends. General study results and limits: Repertoires were sampled only after the peak T cell response.

Generated by immunoSEQ multiplex PCR, the TCRdb table keeps only in-frame clones and is missing some. The table records around 99,000 clones, more than 90% of them present only once. J is TRBJ1-5 and V is TRBV6-5; no clear D gene. The sample was peripheral blood, taken on day 0 of AZD1222 vaccination. This clonotype originated in an adult in good health. CDR3 amino acids: CASSYSGYSNQPQHF. CDR3 coding DNA: TGTGCCAGCAGTTACTCAGGGTATAGCAATCAGCCCCAGCATTTT.